This T cell receptor beta chain was observed in a study of T cell responses to AZD1222 COVID-19 vaccine. Findings and limits, study-wide: Of spike-specific TCRs, nearly half reportedly target regions left unmutated in variants.

TCRdb's copy holds only in-frame clones and misses some; the assay was immunoSEQ multiplex PCR. The sample shows some 71,000 clones, approximately 90% of them seen only once. Comment on this clone: Antigen: not known.

J was trimmed by 6 bases and V by 5 bases; bases with no gene match: 11. Germline-derived CDR1 and CDR2 are SGHTS and YDEGEE. This CDR3 has 15 amino acids. Sequenced material: peripheral blood, taken 28 days after the second AZD1222 dose. The source of this sequence is an adult who received the AZD1222 COVID-19 vaccine. The gene calls are TRBV5-8 and TRBJ1-5, with 7 bases aligning to TRBD1. CDR3 bases: TGTGCCAGCAGACGAGGGACAGTTTGGGGTCAGCCCCAGCATTTT. Translation gives CASRRGTVWGQPQHF.